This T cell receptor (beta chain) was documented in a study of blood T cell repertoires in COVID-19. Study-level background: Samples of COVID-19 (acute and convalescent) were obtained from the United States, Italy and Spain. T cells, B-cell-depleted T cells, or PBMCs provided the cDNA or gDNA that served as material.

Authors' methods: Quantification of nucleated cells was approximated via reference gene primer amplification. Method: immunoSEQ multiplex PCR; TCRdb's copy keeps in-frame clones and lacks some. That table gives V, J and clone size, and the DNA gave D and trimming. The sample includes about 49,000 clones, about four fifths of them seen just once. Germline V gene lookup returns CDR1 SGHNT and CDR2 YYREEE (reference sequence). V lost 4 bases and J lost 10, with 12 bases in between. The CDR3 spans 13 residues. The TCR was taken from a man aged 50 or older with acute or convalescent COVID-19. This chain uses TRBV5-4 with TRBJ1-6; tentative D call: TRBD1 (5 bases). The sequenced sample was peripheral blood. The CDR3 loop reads CASSPPGGSPLHF. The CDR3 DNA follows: TGTGCCAGCAGCCCCCCGGGGGGGTCACCCCTCCACTTT.